The 10 T cell receptor beta chains below were found in one sample sequenced in a study of cytomegalovirus exposure and HLA in healthy donors. Assay: immunoSEQ multiplex PCR; the TCRdb copy retains only in-frame clones and omits some. The table records approximately 62,000 clones, approximately 90% of them present only once. Source material: PBMCs. The receptors were gathered from a young woman in good health and CMV-seronegative.

The chain has TRBV14 and TRBJ2-1, with 7 bases matching TRBD1. V lost 1 base and J lost 7; bases outside the gene matches: 10. The CDR3 spans 16 residues. Germline V lookup: CDR1 SGHDN, CDR2 FVKESK. The CDR3 region has the DNA TGTGCCAGCAGCCAAGTGAAACAGGGGTTTGGGAATGAGCAGTTCTTC. The encoded protein is CASSQVKQGFGNEQFF.

This chain joins TRBV5-4 and TRBJ2-7, with D perhaps matching TRBD2 (6 bases). The V and J ends lost 4 bases and 3 bases respectively, with 17 bases between them. Germline CDR1 reads SGHNT; CDR2 reads YYREEE (reference sequence). The CDR3 is made up of 15 amino acids. The DNA of the CDR3 is TGTGCCAGCAGCACTCGCGGCGCGGGGCTCTACGAGCAGTACTTC. This codes for CASSTRGAGLYEQYF. Supplemented by reference TRBV5-4 and TRBJ2-7, the full variable domain reads ETGVTQSPTHLIKTRGQQVTLRCSSQSGHNTVSWYQQALGQGPQFIFQYYREEENGRGNFPPRFSGLQFPNYSSELNVNALELDDSALYLCASSTRGAGLYEQYFGPGTRLTVT.

This clone was found once. The chain is built from TRBV5-1 and TRBJ2-3, with 8 bases identical to TRBD2. This CDR3 region has 17 residues. Germline assignment: CDR1 SGHRS and CDR2 YFSETQ. After removal of 1 base from V and 1 base from J, the junction contained 8 bases not matched to a gene. CDR3 amino acids: CASSLYGREERTDTQYF. The DNA of the CDR3 is TGCGCCAGCAGCTTGTATGGGCGGGAGGAACGCACAGATACGCAGTATTTT.

The chain combines TRBV7-9 with TRBJ1-2; the D gene is possibly TRBD1 (5 bases). V lost 2 bases to trimming and J lost 2 bases, with 12 bases between them. The CDR3 runs to 15 residues. Germline CDR1 is SEHNR and CDR2 is FQNEAQ (reference sequence). CDR3 amino acids: CASSLTGDGNYGYTF. The DNA for the CDR3 is TGTGCCAGCAGCTTAACGGGGGACGGCAACTATGGCTACACCTTC. The complete variable domain, with remaining parts taken from reference TRBV7-9 and TRBJ1-2, reads DTGVSQNPRHKITKRGQNVTFRCDPISEHNRLYWYRQTLGQGPEFLTYFQNEAQLEKSRLLSDRFSAERPKGSFSTLEIQRTEQGDSAMYLCASSLTGDGNYGYTFGSGTRLTVV.

J is TRBJ2-5 and V is TRBV29-1; maybe TRBD2 (6 bases). Between the trimmed V and J ends, which lost 3 bases and 9 bases, there was a span of 20 bases. The CDR3 sequence is 14 residues long. Germline CDR1 is SQVTM and CDR2 is ANQGSEA. CDR3 sequence: CSVDDAGTTGAQYF. The CDR3 DNA reads as TGCAGCGTTGACGATGCAGGGACCACGGGGGCCCAGTACTTC.

This rearrangement joins TRBV11-2 to TRBJ2-5; 9 positions match TRBD1. From germline, CDR1 is SGHAT and CDR2 FQNNGV. The CDR3 length is 15 residues. The trim removed 2 bases at V and 5 bases at J, leaving 6 bases unmatched. CDR3 residues: CASSLLGTGLETQYF. CDR3 DNA sequence: TGTGCCAGCAGCTTATTGGGGACAGGGCTGGAGACCCAGTACTTC.

This chain joins TRBV6-5 and TRBJ2-5, with D possibly being TRBD1 (5 bases). From germline, CDR1 is MNHEY and CDR2 SVGAGI. The CDR3 is 13 amino acids. Trimming cost V 2 bases and J 2 bases, with 6 bases left between them. The CDR3 loop is CASSYQGQETQYF. CDR3 sequence (DNA): TGTGCCAGCAGTTACCAGGGACAAGAGACCCAGTACTTC.

The chain recombines TRBV9 with TRBJ2-3; D uncertain. CDR3 length: 13 amino acids. The germline V gene encodes CDR1 SGDLS and CDR2 YYNGEE. V was cut by 2 bases and J by 2 bases, with 6 bases left in between. The CDR3 here is CASSVYFTDTQYF. CDR3 DNA sequence: TGTGCCAGCAGCGTGTATTTCACAGATACGCAGTATTTT. Looking up the rest from reference TRBV9 and TRBJ2-3 gives the full variable domain: DSGVTQTPKHLITATGQRVTLRCSPRSGDLSVYWYQQSLDQGLQFLIQYYNGEERAKGNILERFSAQQFPDLHSELNLSSLELGDSALYFCASSVYFTDTQYFGPGTRLTVL.

The chain uses TRBV2 and TRBJ2-5; D not resolved. Per germline, CDR1 SNHLY and CDR2 FYNNEI. Deletions cut 3 bases from V and 2 bases from J, with 10 bases between. This CDR3 contains 14 residues. CDR3 DNA: TGTGCCAGCAGTGAGTCTCAGATACAAGAGACCCAGTACTTC. Translated, it gives CASSESQIQETQYF.

The chain carries TRBV6-1 and TRBJ2-7; 7 bases align to TRBD1. V was pared by 2 bases and J by 3 bases, with 1 base of the junction left unmatched. The CDR3 has 13 residues. CDR1 and CDR2 (germline): MNHNS, SASEGT. The CDR3 region has the DNA TGTGCCAGCAGTGAAAACAGGGGCTACGAGCAGTACTTC. It codes for CASSENRGYEQYF.